This T cell receptor beta chain was captured in a study of blood T cell repertoires in COVID-19. Study information: Donors in the United States, Italy and Spain gave samples during acute or convalescent COVID-19. The cDNA or gDNA used as material had been derived from T cells, B-cell-depleted T cells, or PBMCs.

Only a few counts were recorded for this clone. After removal of 5 bases from V and 0 bases from J, the junction contained 9 bases not matched to a gene. The germline gives CDR1 GTSNPN, CDR2 SVGIG (reference sequence). This CDR3 is 15 amino acids long. In the source study's methods: Reference gene primer amplification gave nucleated cell count estimates. Sequenced by immunoSEQ multiplex PCR; TCRdb stores in-frame clones only, minus some. V, J and clone size were drawn from that table, and D and trimming were deduced from the DNA. The sample comprises 95,000 to 110,000 clones, around 90% of which are singletons, and approximately 5.5% rests with the top ten.

The source is a human donor in a cohort sampled during active COVID-19. The sequencing input was peripheral blood. V is TRBV30 and J is TRBJ2-7; 8 bases match TRBD2. CDR3 DNA sequence: TGTGCCTGGGGAGGGCTAGCGGGCCTCTCCTACGAGCAGTACTTC. This codes for CAWGGLAGLSYEQYF. The whole variable domain, filled in from reference TRBV30 and TRBJ2-7, reads SQTIHQWPATLVQPVGSPLSLECTVEGTSNPNLYWYRQAAGRGLQLLFYSVGIGQISSEVPQNLSASRPQDRQFILSSKKLLLSDSGFYLCAWGGLAGLSYEQYFGPGTRLTVT.